This T cell receptor beta chain derives from a study of blood T cell repertoires in COVID-19. Overall study context: Donors in the United States, Italy and Spain gave samples during acute or convalescent COVID-19.

Authors' processing steps: How many nucleated cells were present was estimated from reference gene primer amplification. Using immunoSEQ multiplex PCR, the repertoire was profiled, and TCRdb retains in-frame clones only, with some absent. V, J and clone size were drawn from that table, and D and trimming were deduced from the DNA. This sample yields roughly 250,000 clones, of which around 82% are seen a single time; 8% to 9.5% belongs to the top ten. J was trimmed by 3 bases and V by 7 bases; bases with no gene match: 5. This CDR3 spans 13 amino acids. Per germline, CDR1 SGHTA and CDR2 FQGNSA. This clone was seen just once.

This sequence joins TRBV7-2 and TRBJ2-7; 8 bases agree with TRBD1. The origin of this receptor is a human donor in a cohort sampled during active COVID-19. Sequenced sample: peripheral blood. CDR3 DNA: TGTGCCAGCACGCATACAGGGGGCTACGAGCAGTACTTC. Protein sequence: CASTHTGGYEQYF.